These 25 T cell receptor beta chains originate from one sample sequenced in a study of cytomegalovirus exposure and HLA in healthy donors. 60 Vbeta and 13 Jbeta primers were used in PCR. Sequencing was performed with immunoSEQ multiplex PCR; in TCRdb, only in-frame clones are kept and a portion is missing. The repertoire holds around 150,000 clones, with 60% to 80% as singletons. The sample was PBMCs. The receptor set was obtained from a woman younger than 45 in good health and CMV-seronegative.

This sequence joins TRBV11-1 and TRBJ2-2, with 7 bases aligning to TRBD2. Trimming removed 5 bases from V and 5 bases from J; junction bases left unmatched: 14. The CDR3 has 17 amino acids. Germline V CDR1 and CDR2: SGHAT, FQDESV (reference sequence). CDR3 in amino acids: CASSQGLSTRGTGELFF. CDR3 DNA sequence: TGTGCCAGCAGCCAGGGACTATCTACACGAGGGACCGGGGAGCTGTTTTTT.

The CDR3 protein is CATSYRQGGTGELFF. The CDR3 bases are TGTGCCACCTCATACCGGCAGGGGGGTACCGGGGAGCTGTTTTTT. The chain employs TRBV6-5 and TRBJ2-2; a possible D gene is TRBD1 (7 bases). The germline gives CDR1 MNHEY, CDR2 SVGAGI. CDR3 length: 15 residues. Trimming cost V 10 bases and J 5 bases, with 20 bases left between them.

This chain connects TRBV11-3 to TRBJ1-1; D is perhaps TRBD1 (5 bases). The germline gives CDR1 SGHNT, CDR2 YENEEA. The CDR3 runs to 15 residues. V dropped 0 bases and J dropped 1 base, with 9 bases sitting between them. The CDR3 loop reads CASSLDGHPNTEAFF. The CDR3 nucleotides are TGTGCCAGCAGCTTAGACGGACATCCGAACACTGAAGCTTTCTTT.

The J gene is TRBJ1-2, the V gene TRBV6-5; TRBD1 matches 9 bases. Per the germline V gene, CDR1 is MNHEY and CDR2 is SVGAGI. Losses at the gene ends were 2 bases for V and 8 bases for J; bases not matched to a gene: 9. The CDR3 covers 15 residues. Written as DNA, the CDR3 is TGTGCCAGCAGTTACATGGGACAGGGATTAGGAGGCTACACCTTC. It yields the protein CASSYMGQGLGGYTF.

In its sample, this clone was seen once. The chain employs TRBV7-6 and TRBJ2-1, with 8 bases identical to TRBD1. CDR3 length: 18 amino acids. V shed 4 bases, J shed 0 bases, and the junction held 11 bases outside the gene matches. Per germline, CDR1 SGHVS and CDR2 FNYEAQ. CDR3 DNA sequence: TGTGCCAGCAGCTCCCTCACAGGGGGAGATAGCTCCTACAATGAGCAGTTCTTC. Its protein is CASSSLTGGDSSYNEQFF.

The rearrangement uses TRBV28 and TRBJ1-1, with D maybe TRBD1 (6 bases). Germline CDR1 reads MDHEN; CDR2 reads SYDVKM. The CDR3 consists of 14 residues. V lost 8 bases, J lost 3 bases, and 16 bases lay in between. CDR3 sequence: CASYPRGFYTEAFF. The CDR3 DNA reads TGTGCCAGCTATCCCAGGGGATTTTACACTGAAGCTTTCTTT. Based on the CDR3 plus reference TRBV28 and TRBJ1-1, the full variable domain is DVKVTQSSRYLVKRTGEKVFLECVQDMDHENMFWYRQDPGLGLRLIYFSYDVKMKEKGDIPEGYSVSREKKERFSLILESASTNQTSMYLCASYPRGFYTEAFFGQGTRLTVV.

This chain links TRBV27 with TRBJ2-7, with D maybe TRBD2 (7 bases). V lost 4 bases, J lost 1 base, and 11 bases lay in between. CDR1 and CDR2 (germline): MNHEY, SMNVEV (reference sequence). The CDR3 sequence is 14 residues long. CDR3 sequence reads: CASSWGGRSYEQYF. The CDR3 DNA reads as TGTGCCAGCAGTTGGGGGGGGCGTTCCTACGAGCAGTACTTC.

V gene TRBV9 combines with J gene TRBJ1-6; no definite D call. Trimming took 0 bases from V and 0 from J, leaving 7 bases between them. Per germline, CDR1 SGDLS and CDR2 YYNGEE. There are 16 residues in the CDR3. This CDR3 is CASSVGESSYNSPLHF. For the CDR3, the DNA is TGTGCCAGCAGCGTAGGAGAGAGCTCCTATAATTCACCCCTCCACTTT.

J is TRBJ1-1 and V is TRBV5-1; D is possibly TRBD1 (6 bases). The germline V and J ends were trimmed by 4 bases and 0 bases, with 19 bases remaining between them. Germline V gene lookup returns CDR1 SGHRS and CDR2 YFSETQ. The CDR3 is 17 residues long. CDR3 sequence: CASSLLRTDLMNTEAFF. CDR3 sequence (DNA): TGCGCCAGCAGCCTGCTCCGGACAGACTTAATGAACACTGAAGCTTTCTTT.

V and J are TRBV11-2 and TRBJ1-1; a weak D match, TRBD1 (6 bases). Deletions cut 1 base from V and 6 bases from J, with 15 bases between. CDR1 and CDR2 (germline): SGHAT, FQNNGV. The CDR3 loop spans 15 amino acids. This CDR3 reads CASSLAGEGGAEAFF. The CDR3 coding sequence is TGTGCCAGCAGCTTAGCAGGGGAGGGAGGAGCTGAAGCTTTCTTT.

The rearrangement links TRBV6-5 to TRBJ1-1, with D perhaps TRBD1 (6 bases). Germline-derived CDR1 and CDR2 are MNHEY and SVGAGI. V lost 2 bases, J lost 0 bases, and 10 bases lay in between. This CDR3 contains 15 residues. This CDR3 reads CASSYRQGLNTEAFF. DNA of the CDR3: TGTGCCAGCAGTTACAGGCAGGGGTTGAACACTGAAGCTTTCTTT.

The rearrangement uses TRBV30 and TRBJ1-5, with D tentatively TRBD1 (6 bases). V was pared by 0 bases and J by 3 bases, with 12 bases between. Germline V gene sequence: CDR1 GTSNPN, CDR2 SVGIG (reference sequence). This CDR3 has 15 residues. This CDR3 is CAWSVKGGTNQPQHF. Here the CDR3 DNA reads TGTGCCTGGAGTGTAAAGGGGGGGACCAATCAGCCCCAGCATTTT.

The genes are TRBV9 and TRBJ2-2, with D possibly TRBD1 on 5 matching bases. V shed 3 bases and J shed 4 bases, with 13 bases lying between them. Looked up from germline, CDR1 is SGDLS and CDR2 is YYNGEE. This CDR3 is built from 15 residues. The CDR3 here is CASSEIAGFTGELFF. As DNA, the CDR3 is TGTGCCAGCAGCGAGATAGCAGGGTTCACCGGGGAGCTGTTTTTT.

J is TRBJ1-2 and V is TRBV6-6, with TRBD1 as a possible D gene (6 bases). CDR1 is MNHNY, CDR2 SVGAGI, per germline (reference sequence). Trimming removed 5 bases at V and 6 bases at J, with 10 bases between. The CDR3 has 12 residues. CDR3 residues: CASSEKGDGYTF. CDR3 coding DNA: TGTGCCAGCAGTGAGAAGGGGGATGGCTACACCTTC.

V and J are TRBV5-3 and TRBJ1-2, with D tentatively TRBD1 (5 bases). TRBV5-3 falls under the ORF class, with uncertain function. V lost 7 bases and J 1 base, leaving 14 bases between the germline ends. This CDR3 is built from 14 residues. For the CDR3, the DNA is TGTGCCAGATGCAGGGCGCGCTTTAACTATGGCTACACCTTC. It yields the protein CARCRARFNYGYTF.

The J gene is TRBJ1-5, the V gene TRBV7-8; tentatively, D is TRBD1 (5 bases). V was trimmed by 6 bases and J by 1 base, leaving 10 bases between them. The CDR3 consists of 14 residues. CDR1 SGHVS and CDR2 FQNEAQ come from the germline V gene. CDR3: CASRPGGSNQPQHF. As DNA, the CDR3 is TGTGCCAGCAGGCCTGGGGGGAGCAATCAGCCCCAGCATTTT.

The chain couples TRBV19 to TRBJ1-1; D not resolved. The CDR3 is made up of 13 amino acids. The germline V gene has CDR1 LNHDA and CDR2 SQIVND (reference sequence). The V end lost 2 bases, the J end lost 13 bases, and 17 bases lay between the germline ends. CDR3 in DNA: TGTGCCAGTAGTATATCTTCCCAGGCCGTTGGTTTCTTT. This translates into CASSISSQAVGFF.

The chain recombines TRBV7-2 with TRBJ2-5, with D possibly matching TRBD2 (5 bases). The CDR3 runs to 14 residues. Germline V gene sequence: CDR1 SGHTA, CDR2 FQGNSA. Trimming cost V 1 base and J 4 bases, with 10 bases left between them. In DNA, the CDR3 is TGTGCCAGCAGCTTAGAAAGCCGGGGAGAGACCCAGTACTTC. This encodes CASSLESRGETQYF.

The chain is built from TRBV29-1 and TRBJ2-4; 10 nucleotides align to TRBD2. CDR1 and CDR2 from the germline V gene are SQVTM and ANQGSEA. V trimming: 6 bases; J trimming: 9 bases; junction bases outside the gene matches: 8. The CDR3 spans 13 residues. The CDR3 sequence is CSVATSGDTIQYF. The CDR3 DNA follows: TGCAGCGTCGCCACTAGCGGGGATACCATTCAGTACTTC.

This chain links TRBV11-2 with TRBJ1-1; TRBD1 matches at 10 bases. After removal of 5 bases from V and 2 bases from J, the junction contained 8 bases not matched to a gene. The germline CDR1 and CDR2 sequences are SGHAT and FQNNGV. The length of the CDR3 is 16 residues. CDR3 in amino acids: CASSTRTGGRNTEAFF. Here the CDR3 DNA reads TGTGCCAGCAGCACGCGGACAGGGGGTAGAAACACTGAAGCTTTCTTT.

CDR3 residues: CASSQDYYTEAFF. Written as DNA, the CDR3 is TGCGCCAGCAGCCAAGATTATTACACTGAAGCTTTCTTT. The genes are TRBV4-3 and TRBJ1-1; D is undetermined. CDR3 size: 13 residues. V was trimmed by 0 bases and J by 3 bases, leaving 5 bases between them. In germline, CDR1 is LGHNA, CDR2 YSLEER.

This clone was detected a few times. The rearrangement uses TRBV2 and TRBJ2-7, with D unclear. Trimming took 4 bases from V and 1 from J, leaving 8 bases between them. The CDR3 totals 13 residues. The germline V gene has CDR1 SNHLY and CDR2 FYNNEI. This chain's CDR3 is CASSVGLSYEQYF. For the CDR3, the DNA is TGTGCCAGCAGTGTCGGTTTATCCTACGAGCAGTACTTC.

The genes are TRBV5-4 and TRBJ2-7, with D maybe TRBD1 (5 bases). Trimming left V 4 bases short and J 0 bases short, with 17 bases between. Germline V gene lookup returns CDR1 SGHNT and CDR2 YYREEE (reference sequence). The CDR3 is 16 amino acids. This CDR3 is CASSPRSPTDSYEQYF. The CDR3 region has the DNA TGTGCCAGCAGCCCCCGGTCCCCGACAGACTCCTACGAGCAGTACTTC.

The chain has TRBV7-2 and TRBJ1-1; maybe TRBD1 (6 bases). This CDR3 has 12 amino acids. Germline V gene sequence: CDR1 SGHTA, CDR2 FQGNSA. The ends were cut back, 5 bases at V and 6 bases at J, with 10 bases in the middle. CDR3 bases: TGTGCCAGCAGCGTCAGGGGCCCTGAAGCTTTCTTT. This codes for CASSVRGPEAFF. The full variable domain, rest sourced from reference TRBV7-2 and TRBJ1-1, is GAGVSQSPSNKVTEKGKDVELRCDPISGHTALYWYRQSLGQGLEFLIYFQGNSAPDKSGLPSDRFSAERTGGSVSTLTIQRTQQEDSAVYLCASSVRGPEAFFGQGTRLTVV.

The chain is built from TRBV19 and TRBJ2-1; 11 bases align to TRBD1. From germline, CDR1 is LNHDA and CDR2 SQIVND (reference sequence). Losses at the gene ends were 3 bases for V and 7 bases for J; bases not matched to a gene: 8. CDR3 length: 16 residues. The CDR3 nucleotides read TGTGCCAGTAGTATCGTAGGCGGGACAGGGGGGAATGAGCAGTTCTTC. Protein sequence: CASSIVGGTGGNEQFF.